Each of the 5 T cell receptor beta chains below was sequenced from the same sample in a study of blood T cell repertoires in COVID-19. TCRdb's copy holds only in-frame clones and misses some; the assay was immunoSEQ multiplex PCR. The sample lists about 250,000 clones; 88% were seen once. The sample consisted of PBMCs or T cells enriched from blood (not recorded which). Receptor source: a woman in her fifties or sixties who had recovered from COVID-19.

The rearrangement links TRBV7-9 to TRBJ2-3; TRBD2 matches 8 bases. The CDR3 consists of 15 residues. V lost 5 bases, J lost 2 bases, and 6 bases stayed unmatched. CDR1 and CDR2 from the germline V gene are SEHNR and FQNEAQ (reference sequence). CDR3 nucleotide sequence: TGTGCCAGCAGCCGGGAGGGCCGGTACACAGATACGCAGTATTTT. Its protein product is CASSREGRYTDTQYF.

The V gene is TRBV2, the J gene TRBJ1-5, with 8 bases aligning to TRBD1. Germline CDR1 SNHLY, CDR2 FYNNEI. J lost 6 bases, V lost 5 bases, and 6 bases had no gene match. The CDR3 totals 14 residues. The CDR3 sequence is CASSLQGDGQPQHF. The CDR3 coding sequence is TGTGCCAGCAGTTTACAGGGGGACGGTCAGCCCCAGCATTTT.

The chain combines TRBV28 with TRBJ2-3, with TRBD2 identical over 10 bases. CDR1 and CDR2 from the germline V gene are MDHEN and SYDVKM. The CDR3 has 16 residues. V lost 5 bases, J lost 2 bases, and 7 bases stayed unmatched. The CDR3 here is CASSPLAGVPTDTQYF. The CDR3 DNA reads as TGTGCCAGCAGTCCCCTAGCGGGAGTTCCCACAGATACGCAGTATTTT.

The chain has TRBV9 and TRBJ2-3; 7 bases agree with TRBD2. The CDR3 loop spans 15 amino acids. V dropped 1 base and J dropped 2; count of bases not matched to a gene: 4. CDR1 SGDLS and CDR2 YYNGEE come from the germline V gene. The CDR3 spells CASSVYSGITDTQYF. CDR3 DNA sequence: TGTGCCAGCAGCGTATACAGCGGGATCACAGATACGCAGTATTTT.

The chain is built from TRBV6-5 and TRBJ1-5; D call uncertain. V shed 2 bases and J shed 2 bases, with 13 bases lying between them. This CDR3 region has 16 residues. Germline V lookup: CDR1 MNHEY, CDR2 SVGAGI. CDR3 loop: CASSYPPGSGNQPQHF. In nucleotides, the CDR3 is TGTGCCAGCAGTTACCCCCCCGGGTCTGGCAATCAGCCCCAGCATTTT.